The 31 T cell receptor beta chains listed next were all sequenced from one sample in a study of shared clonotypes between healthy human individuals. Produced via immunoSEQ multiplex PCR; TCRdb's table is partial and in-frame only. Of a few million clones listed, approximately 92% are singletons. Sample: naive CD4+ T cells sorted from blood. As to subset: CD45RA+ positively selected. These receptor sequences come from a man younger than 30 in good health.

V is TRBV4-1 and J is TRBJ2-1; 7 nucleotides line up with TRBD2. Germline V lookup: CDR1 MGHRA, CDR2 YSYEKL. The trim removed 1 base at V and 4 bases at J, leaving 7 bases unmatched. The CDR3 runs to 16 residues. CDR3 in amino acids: CASSQVILAAYNEQFF. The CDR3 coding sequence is TGCGCCAGCAGCCAAGTCATCCTAGCGGCATACAATGAGCAGTTCTTC.

DNA of the CDR3: TGTGCCATCAAAGGAGAGGCAGGGAACCACGAGCAGTACTTC. Its translation: CAIKGEAGNHEQYF. This chain uses TRBV10-3 with TRBJ2-7; tentative D call: TRBD1 (5 bases). V was clipped by 7 bases and J by 5 bases, with 18 bases between them. The germline CDR1 and CDR2 sequences are ENHRY and SYGVKD. This CDR3 is 14 amino acids long.

CDR3 coding DNA: TGCGCCAGCAGCTCGCGGACTAGCCGAACTGGGGGGGAGCTGTTTTTT. Its protein product is CASSSRTSRTGGELFF. The chain recombines TRBV5-1 with TRBJ2-2; 8 nucleotides match TRBD2. The germline gives CDR1 SGHRS, CDR2 YFSETQ. The CDR3 covers 16 residues. The junction had 12 bases not matched to a gene; V was cut back by 3 bases and J by 8 bases.

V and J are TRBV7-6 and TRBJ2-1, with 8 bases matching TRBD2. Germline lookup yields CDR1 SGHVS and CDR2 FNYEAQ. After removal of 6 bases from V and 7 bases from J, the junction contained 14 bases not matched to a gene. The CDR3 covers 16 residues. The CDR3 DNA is TGTGCCAGCAGTTTGGTCGGCGGGACTAGGACGAATGAGCAGTTCTTC. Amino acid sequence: CASSLVGGTRTNEQFF.

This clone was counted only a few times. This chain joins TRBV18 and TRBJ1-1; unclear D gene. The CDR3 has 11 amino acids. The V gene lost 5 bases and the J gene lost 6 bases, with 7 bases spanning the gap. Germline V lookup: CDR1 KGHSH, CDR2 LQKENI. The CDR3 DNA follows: TGTGCCAGCTCATTAGAATCTGAAGCTTTCTTT. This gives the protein CASSLESEAFF.

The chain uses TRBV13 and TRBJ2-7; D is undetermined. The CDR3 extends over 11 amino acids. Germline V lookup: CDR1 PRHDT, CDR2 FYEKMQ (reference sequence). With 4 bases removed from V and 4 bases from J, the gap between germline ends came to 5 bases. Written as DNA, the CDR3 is TGTGCCAGCAGCTGGGCTTACGAGCAGTACTTC. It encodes CASSWAYEQYF.

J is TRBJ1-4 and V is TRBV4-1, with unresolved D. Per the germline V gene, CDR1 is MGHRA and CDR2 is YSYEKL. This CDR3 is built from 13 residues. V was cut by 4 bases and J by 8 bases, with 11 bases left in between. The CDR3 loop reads CASSLGRGEKLFF. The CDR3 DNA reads TGCGCCAGCAGCCTAGGACGGGGAGAAAAACTGTTTTTT.

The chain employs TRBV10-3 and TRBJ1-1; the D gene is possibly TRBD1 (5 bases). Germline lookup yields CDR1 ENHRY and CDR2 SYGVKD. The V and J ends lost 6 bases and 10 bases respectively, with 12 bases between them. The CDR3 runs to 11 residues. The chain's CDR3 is CAISEGLGAFF. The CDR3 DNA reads TGTGCCATCAGCGAGGGGCTCGGAGCTTTCTTT.

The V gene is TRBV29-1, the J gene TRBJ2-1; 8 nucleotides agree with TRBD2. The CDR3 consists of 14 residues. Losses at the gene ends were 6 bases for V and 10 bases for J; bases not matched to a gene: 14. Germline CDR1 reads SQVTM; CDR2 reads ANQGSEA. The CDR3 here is CSVDTSGSYLEQFF. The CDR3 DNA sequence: TGCAGCGTCGATACTAGCGGCTCTTATCTCGAGCAGTTCTTC.

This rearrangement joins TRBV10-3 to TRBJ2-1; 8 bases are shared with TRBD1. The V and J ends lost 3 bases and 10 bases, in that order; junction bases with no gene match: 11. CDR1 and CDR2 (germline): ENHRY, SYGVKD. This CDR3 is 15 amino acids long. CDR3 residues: CAISDLDRGVREQFF. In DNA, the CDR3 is TGTGCCATCAGTGACCTTGACAGGGGAGTTCGGGAGCAGTTCTTC.

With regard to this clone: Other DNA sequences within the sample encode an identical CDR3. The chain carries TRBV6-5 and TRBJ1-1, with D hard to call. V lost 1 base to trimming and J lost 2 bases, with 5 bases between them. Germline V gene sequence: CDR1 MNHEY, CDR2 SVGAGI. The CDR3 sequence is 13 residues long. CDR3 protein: CASSYLLNTEAFF. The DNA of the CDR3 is TGTGCCAGCAGTTACTTGCTTAACACTGAAGCTTTCTTT.

CDR3 in DNA: TGTGCCAGCAGTTACGAATGGGGGAGGGACGAGCAGTACTTC. It specifies CASSYEWGRDEQYF. V gene TRBV6-6 combines with J gene TRBJ2-7, with 7 bases aligning to TRBD2. Unmatched junction bases numbered 6, after V lost 2 bases and J lost 5 bases. This CDR3 contains 14 residues. Germline-derived CDR1 and CDR2 are MNHNY and SVGAGI (reference sequence).

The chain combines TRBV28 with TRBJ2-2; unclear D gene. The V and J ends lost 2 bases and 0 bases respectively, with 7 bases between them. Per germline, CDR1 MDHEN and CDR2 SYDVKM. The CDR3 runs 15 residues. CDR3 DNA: TGTGCCAGCAGTTTAGTACTCGCGAACACCGGGGAGCTGTTTTTT. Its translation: CASSLVLANTGELFF.

CDR3 DNA: TGTGCCAGCTCACCAACAGCGTCTGCGGGCGCAGATACGCAGTATTTT. Translated, it gives CASSPTASAGADTQYF. J is TRBJ2-3 and V is TRBV18; possibly TRBD2 for D (5 bases). V dropped 2 bases and J dropped 4 bases, with 16 bases sitting between them. CDR1 KGHSH and CDR2 LQKENI come from the germline V gene. CDR3 length equals 16 residues.

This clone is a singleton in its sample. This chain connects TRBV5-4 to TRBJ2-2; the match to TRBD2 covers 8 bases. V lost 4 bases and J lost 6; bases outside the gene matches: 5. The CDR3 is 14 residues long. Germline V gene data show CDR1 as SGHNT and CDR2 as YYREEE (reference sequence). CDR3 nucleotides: TGTGCCAGCAGCGACGGACTAGCCCCCGGGGAGCTGTTTTTT. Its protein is CASSDGLAPGELFF.

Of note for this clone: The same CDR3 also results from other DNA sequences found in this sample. CDR3 bases: TGTGCCAGCAGTCCGGGGAGCTCCTATAATTCACCCCTCCACTTT. This gives the protein CASSPGSSYNSPLHF. The V call is TRBV5-5, the J call TRBJ1-6; D ambiguous. The V gene's germline CDR1 is SGHKS and CDR2 YYEKEE (reference sequence). V was pared by 5 bases and J by 0 bases, with 9 bases between. The CDR3 has 15 amino acids.

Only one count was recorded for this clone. This CDR3 reads CASSLTTGSYNEQFF. The CDR3 nucleotides read TGTGCCAGCAGCTTGACGACAGGGTCCTACAATGAGCAGTTCTTC. This rearrangement joins TRBV5-4 to TRBJ2-1, with 7 bases lining up with TRBD1. CDR1 and CDR2 from the germline V gene are SGHNT and YYREEE (reference sequence). The CDR3 consists of 15 residues. The V gene end was trimmed by 1 base and the J gene end by 1 base; junction bases not matched to a gene: 2.

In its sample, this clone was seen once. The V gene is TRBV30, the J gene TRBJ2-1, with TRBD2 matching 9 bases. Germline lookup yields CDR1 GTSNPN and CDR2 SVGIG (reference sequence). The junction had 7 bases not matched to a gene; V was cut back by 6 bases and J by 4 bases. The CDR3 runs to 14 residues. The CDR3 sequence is CACPAGGLYNEQFF. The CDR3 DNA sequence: TGTGCCTGTCCAGCGGGAGGACTTTACAATGAGCAGTTCTTC. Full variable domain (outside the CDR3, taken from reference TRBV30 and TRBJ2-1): SQTIHQWPATLVQPVGSPLSLECTVEGTSNPNLYWYRQAAGRGLQLLFYSVGIGQISSEVPQNLSASRPQDRQFILSSKKLLLSDSGFYLCACPAGGLYNEQFFGPGTRLTVL.

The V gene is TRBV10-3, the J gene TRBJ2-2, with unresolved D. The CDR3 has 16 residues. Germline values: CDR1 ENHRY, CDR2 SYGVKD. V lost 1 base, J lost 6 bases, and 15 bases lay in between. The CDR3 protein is CAISELYSKVPGELFF. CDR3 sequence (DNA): TGTGCCATCAGTGAGTTGTATAGCAAGGTTCCCGGGGAGCTGTTTTTT.

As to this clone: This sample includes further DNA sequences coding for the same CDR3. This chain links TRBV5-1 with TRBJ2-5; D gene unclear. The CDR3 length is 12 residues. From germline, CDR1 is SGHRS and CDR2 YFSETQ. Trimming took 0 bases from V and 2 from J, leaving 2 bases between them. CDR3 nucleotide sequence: TGCGCCAGCAGCTTGGATCAAGAGACCCAGTACTTC. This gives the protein CASSLDQETQYF.

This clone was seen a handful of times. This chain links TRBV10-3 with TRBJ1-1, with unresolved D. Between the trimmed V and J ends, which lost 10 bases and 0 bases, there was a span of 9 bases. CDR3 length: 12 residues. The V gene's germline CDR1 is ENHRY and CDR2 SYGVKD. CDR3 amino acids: CATLDVNTEAFF. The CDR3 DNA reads TGTGCCACCCTGGATGTGAACACTGAAGCTTTCTTT.

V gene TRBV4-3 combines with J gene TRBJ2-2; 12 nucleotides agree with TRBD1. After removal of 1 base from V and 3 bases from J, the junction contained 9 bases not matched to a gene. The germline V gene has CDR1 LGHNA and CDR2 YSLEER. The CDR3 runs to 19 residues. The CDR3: CASSQVLGTGGSDTGELFF. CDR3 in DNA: TGCGCCAGCAGCCAAGTTCTCGGGACAGGGGGCTCGGACACCGGGGAGCTGTTTTTT.

This chain's CDR3 is CASSYSWEGGTEAFF. The DNA for the CDR3 is TGTGCCAGCAGTTACTCATGGGAGGGGGGTACTGAAGCTTTCTTT. The gene calls are TRBV6-5 and TRBJ1-1, with a weak D call TRBD1 (6 bases). The CDR3 has 15 amino acids. V lost 0 bases, J lost 5 bases, and 13 bases lay in between. The germline V gene encodes CDR1 MNHEY and CDR2 SVGAGI.

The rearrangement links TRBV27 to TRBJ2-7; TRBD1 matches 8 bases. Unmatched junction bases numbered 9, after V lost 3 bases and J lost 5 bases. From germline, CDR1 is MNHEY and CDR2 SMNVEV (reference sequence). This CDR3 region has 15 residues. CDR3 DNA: TGTGCCAGCAGTTTTGATGGGCGGACAGGGAACGAGCAGTACTTC. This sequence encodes CASSFDGRTGNEQYF.

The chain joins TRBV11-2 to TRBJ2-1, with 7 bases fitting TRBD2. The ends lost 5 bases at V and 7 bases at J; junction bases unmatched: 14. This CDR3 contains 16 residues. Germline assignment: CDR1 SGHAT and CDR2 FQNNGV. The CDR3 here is CASSQVVGLVVNEQFF. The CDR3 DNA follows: TGTGCCAGCAGCCAGGTGGTCGGACTAGTAGTAAATGAGCAGTTCTTC.

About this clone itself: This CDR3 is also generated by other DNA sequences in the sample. CDR3 sequence: CAWSVSRANTGELFF. The CDR3 DNA follows: TGTGCCTGGAGTGTTTCCAGGGCGAACACCGGGGAGCTGTTTTTT. The rearrangement joins TRBV30 to TRBJ2-2; possibly TRBD1 for D (5 bases). The CDR3 length is 15 residues. Trimming took off 0 bases at V and 0 bases at J, with 8 bases between the two ends. CDR1 GTSNPN and CDR2 SVGIG come from the germline V gene (reference sequence).

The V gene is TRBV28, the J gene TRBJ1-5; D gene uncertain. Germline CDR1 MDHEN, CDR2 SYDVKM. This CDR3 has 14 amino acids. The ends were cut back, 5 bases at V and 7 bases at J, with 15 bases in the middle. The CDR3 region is CASSPAGRVQPQHF. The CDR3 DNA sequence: TGTGCCAGCAGTCCCGCGGGGAGGGTACAGCCCCAGCATTTT.

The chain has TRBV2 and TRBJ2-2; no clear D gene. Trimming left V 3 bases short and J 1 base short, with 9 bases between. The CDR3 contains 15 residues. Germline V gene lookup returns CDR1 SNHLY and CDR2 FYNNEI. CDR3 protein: CASSEIGKNTGELFF. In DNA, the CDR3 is TGTGCCAGCAGTGAGATAGGGAAGAACACCGGGGAGCTGTTTTTT.

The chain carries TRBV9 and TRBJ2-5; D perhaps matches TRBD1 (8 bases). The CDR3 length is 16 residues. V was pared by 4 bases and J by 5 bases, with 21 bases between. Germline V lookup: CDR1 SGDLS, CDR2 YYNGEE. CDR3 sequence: CASSYFGQGGFETQYF. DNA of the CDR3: TGTGCCAGCAGCTATTTCGGACAGGGAGGGTTCGAGACCCAGTACTTC.

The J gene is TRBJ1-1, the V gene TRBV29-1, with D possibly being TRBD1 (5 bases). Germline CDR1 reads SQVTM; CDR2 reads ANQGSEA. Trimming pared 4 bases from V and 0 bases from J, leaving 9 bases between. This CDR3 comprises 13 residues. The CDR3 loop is CSVGQTVNTEAFF. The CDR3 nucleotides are TGCAGCGTTGGGCAGACAGTGAACACTGAAGCTTTCTTT.

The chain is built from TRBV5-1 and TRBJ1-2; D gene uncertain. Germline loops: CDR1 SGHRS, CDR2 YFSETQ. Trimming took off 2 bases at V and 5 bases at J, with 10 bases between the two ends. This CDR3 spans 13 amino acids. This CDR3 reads CASSLQTVYGYTF. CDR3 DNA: TGCGCCAGCAGCTTACAGACGGTTTATGGCTACACCTTC.